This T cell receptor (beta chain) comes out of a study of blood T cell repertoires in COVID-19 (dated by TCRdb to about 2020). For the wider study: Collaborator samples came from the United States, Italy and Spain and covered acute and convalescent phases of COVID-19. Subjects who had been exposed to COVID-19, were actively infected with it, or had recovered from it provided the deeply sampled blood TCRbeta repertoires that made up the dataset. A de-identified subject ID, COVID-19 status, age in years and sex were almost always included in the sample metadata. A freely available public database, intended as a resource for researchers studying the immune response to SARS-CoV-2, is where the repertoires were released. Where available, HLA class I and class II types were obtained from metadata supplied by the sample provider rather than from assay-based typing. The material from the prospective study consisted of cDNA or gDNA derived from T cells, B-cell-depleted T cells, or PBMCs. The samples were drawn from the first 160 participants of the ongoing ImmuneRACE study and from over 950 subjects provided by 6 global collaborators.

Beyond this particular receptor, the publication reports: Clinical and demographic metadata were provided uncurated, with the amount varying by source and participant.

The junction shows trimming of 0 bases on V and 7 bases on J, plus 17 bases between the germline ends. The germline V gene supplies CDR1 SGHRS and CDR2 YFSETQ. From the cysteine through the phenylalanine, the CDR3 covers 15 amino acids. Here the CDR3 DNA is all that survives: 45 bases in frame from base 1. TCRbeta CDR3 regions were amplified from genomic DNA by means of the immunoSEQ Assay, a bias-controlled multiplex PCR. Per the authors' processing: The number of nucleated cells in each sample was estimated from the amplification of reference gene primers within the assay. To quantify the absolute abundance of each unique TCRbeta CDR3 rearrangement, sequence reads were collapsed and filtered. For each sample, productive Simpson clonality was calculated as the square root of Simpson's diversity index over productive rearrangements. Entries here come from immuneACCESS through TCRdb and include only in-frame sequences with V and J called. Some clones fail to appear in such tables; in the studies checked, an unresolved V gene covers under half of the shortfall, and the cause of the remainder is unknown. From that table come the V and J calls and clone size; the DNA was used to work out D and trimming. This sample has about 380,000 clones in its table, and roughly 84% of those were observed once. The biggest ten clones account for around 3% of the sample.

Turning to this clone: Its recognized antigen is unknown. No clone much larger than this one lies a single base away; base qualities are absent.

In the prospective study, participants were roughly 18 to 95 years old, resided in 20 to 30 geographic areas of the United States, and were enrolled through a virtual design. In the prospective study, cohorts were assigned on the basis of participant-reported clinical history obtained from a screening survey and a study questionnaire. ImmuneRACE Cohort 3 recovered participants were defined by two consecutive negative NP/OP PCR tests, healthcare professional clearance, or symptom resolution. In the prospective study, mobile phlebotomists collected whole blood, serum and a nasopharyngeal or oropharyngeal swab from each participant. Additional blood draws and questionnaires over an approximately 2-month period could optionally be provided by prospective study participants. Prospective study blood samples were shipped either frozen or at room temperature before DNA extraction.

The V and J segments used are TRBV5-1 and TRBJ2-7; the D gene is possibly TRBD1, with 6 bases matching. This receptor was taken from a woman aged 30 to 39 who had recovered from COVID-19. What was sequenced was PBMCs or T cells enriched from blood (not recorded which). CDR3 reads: CASSLGGTAQGEQYF. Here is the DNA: TGCGCCAGCAGCTTGGGAGGGACCGCTCAGGGGGAGCAGTACTTC.